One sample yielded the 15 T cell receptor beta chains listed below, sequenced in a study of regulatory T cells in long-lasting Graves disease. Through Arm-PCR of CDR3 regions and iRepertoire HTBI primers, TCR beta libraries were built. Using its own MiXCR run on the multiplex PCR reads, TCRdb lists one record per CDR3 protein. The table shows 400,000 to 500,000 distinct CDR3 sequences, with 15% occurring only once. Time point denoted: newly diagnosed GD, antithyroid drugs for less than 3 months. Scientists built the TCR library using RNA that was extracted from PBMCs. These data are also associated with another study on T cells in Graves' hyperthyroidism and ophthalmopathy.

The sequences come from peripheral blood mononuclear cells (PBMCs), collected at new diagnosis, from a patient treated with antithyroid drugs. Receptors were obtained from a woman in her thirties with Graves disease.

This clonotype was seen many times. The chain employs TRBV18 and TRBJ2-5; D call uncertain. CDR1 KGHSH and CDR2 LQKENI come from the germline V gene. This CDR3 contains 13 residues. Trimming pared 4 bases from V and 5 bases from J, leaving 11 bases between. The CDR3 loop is CASSRDPVETQYF. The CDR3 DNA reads TGTGCCAGCTCACGTGACCCCGTTGAGACCCAGTACTTC.

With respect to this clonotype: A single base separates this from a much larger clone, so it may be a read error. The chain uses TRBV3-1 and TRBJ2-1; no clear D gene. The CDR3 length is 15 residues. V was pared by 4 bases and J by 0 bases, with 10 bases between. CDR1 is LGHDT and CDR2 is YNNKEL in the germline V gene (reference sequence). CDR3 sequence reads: CASSREQISYNEQFF. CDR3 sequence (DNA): TGTGCCAGCAGCCGAGAACAGATCTCCTACAATGAGCAGTTCTTC.

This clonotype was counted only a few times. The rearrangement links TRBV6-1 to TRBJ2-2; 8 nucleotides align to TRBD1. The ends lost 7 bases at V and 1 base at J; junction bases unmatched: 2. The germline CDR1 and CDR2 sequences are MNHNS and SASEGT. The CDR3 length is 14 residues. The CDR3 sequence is CASTGQGNTGELFF. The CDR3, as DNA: TGTGCCAGCACCGGACAGGGGAACACCGGGGAGCTGTTTTTT.

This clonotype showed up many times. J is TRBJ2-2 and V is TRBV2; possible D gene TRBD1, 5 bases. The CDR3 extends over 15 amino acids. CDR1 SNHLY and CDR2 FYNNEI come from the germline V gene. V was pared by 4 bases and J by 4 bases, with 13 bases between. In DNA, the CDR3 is TGTGCCAGCAGTGGTGAGACAGCAAGCACCGGGGAGCTGTTTTTT. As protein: CASSGETASTGELFF.

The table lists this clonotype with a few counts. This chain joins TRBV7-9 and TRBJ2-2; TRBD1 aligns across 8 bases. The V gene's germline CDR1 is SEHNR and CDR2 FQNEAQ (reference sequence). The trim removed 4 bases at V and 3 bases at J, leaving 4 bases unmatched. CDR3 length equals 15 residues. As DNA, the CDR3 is TGTGCCAGCAGCTCGACAGGGGTCGACACCGGGGAGCTGTTTTTT. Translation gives CASSSTGVDTGELFF.

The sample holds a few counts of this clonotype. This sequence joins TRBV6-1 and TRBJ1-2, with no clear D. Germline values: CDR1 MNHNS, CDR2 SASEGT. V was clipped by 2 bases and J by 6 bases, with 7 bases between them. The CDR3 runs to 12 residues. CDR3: CASSEPPDGYTF. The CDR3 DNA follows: TGTGCCAGCAGTGAACCCCCAGATGGCTACACCTTC.

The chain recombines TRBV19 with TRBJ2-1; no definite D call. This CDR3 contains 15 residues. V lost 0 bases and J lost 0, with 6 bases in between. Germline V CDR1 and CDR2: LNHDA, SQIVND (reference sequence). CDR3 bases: TGTGCCAGTAGTATAGAGAGCGCCTCCTACAATGAGCAGTTCTTC. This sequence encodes CASSIESASYNEQFF.

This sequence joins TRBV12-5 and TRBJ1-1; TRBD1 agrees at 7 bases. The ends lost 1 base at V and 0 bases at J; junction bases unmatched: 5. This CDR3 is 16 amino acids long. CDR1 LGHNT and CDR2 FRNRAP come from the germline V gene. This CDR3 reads CASGLDRGKLNTEAFF. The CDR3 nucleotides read TGTGCTAGTGGTTTGGACAGGGGAAAATTGAACACTGAAGCTTTCTTT. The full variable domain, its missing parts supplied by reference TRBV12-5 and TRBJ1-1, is DARVTQTPRHKVTEMGQEVTMRCQPILGHNTVFWYRQTMMQGLELLAYFRNRAPLDDSGMPKDRFSAEMPDATLATLKIQPSEPRDSAVYFCASGLDRGKLNTEAFFGQGTRLTVV.

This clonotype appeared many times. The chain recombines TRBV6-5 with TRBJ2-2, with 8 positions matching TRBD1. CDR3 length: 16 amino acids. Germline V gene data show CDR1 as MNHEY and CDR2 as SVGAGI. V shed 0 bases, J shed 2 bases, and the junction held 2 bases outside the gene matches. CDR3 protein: CASSYSRGRNTGELFF. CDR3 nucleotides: TGTGCCAGCAGTTACTCCAGGGGGCGAAACACCGGGGAGCTGTTTTTT.

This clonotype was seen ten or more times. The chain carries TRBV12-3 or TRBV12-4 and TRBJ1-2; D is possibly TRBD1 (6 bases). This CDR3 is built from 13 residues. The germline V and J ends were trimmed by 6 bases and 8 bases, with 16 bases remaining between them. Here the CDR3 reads CASSDPGHRGYTF. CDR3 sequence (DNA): TGTGCCAGCAGCGACCCGGGACACAGGGGCTACACCTTC.

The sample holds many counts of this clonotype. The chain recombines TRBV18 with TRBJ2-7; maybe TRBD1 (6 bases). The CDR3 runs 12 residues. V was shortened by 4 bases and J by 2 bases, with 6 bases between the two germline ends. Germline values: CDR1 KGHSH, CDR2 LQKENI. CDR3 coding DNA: TGTGCCAGCTCACGGGACACCTACGAGCAGTACTTC. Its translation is CASSRDTYEQYF.

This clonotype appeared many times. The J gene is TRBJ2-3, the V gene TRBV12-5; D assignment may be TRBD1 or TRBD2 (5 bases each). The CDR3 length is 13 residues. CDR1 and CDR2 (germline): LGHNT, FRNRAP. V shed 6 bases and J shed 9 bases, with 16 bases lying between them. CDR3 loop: CASGPGTPSTQYF. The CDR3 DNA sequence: TGTGCTAGTGGCCCCGGGACCCCCAGCACGCAGTATTTT.

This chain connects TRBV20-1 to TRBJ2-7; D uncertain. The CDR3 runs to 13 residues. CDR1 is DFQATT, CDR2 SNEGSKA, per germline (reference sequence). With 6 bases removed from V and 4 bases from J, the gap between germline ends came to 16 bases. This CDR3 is CSALSENPYEQYF. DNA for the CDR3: TGCAGTGCCCTCTCGGAGAACCCATACGAGCAGTACTTC.

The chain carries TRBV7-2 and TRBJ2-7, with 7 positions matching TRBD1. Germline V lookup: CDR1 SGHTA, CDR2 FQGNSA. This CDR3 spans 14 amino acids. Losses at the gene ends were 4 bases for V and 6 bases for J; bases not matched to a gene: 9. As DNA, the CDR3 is TGTGCCAGCAGCTCGGGACAGCCCCTTGGCGAGCAGTACTTC. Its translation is CASSSGQPLGEQYF.

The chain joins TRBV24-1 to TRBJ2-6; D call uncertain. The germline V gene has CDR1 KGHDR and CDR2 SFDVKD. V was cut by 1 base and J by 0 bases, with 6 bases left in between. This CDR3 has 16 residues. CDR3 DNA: TGTGCCACCAGTGATTTTAGCAGCTCTGGGGCCAACGTCCTGACTTTC. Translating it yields CATSDFSSSGANVLTF.